This T cell receptor beta chain was documented in a study of Graves' ophthalmopathy and Graves' hyperthyroidism. Study-wide results and limits: Discriminating ophthalmopathy from stable hyperthyroidism, a 13-signature model attained a sensitivity of around 87% and a specificity of around 77%. Prediction of ophthalmopathy progression reached 70.59% sensitivity and around 72% specificity.

Germline CDR1 and CDR2: SEHNR and FQNEAQ (reference sequence). The CDR3 runs 12 residues. Trimming cost V 8 bases and J 9 bases; bases outside gene matches: 0. This clonotype occurred many times. The target antigen is unknown. Exclusion criteria comprised other autoimmune diseases, uncontrolled infections, pregnancy or lactation in patients. Amplification of TCR beta CDR3 regions used RNA transcripts. Second-round multiplex PCR came after a first-round RT-PCR that employed HTBI primers. TCRdb called the multiplex PCR reads again in MiXCR, with one record for every CDR3 protein. The table includes roughly 1.1 million distinct CDR3 sequences, 35% to 45% detected once.

This chain links TRBV7-9 with TRBJ1-6; the match to TRBD1 covers 11 bases. The material sequenced was peripheral blood or thyroid tissue (not recorded which). The source of this sequence is an adult man with Graves' hyperthyroidism. CDR3 loop: CASGTGGSPLHF. The CDR3 DNA sequence: TGTGCCAGCGGGACAGGGGGTTCACCCCTCCACTTT.